This note documents a single T cell receptor (beta chain) sequence. The data were taken from a study of neoadjuvant anti-PD-1 for oral cavity cancer. Trimming took 4 bases from V and 5 from J, leaving 17 bases between them. The CDR3 extends over 14 amino acids. Germline values: CDR1 GTSNPN, CDR2 SVGIG (reference sequence). Patients were newly diagnosed with stage II-IVA oral cavity squamous cell carcinoma without prior systemic or radiation treatment. Some clones are missing from TCRdb's copy, which holds only in-frame ones; the method was immunoSEQ multiplex PCR. The sample carries about 7,000 clones, 76% recorded once.

The specimen comprised PBMCs, sampled before nivolumab (anti-PD-1) treatment. The TCR comes from a person aged 35 to 85 with oral cavity squamous cell carcinoma. The chain recombines TRBV30 with TRBJ2-5, with D possibly matching TRBD1 (7 bases). The CDR3 region is CAWTGPRGVETQYF. CDR3 DNA: TGTGCCTGGACAGGTCCCAGGGGGGTGGAGACCCAGTACTTC.